The following is a TCR beta chain sequence with its context. This specimen belongs to a study of blood T cell repertoires in COVID-19. V dropped 2 bases and J dropped 1; count of bases not matched to a gene: 1. This CDR3 region has 16 residues. Germline CDR1 is MNHEY and CDR2 is SVGAGI. TCRdb's table, derived via immunoSEQ multiplex PCR, lists solely in-frame clones and lacks some. The table lists approximately 270,000 clones, around 90% of them singletons. The sample consisted of peripheral blood. J is TRBJ2-3 and V is TRBV6-5; 12 positions match TRBD2. The sequence came from a man in his fifties with acute or convalescent COVID-19. The DNA of the CDR3 is TGTGCCAGCAGTTACCGGACTAGCGGGGGCACAGATACGCAGTATTTT. Translated: CASSYRTSGGTDTQYF.